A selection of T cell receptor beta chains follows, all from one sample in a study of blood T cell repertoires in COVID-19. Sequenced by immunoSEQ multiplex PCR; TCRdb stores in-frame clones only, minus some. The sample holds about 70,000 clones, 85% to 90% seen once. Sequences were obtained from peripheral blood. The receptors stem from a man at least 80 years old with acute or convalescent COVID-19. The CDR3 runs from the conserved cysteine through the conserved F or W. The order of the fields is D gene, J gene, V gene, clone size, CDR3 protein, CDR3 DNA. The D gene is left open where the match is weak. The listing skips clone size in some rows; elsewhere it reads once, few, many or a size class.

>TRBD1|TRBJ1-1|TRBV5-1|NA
CASSRGQITEAFF
TGCGCCAGCAGCCGGGGACAGATCACTGAAGCTTTCTTT
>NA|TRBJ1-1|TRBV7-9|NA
CASSRIGDTEAFF
TGTGCCAGCAGCAGAATCGGGGACACTGAAGCTTTCTTT
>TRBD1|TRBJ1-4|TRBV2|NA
CASRQGSEKLFF
TGTGCCAGCAGACAGGGGAGTGAAAAACTGTTTTTT
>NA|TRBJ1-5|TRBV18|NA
CASSPSSNQPQHF
TGTGCCAGCTCACCGAGTAGCAATCAGCCCCAGCATTTT
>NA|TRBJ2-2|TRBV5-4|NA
CASSYTGTGELFF
TGTGCCAGCAGCTATACAGGGACCGGGGAGCTGTTTTTT
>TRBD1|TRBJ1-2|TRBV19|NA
CASRWDRGGYTF
TGTGCCAGTAGATGGGACAGGGGCGGCTACACCTTC
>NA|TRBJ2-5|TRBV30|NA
CAWSVGHLGGTQYF
TGTGCCTGGAGTGTAGGCCACCTAGGGGGGACCCAGTACTTC
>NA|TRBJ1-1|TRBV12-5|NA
CASGLVTVLNTEAFF
TGTGCTAGTGGTTTGGTGACAGTTTTGAACACTGAAGCTTTCTTT
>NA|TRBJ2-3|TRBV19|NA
CASRETVSTDTQYF
TGTGCCAGTAGAGAGACAGTTAGCACAGATACGCAGTATTTT
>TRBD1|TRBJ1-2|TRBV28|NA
CASGGTGGIYGYTF
TGTGCCAGCGGAGGGACAGGGGGGATATATGGCTACACCTTC
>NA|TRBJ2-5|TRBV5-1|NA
CATQVGGGLETQYF
TGCGCCACCCAAGTAGGGGGGGGCCTCGAGACCCAGTACTTC
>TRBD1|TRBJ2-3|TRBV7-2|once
CASSLILGQGADTQYF
TGTGCCAGCAGCTTAATTCTAGGACAGGGGGCAGATACGCAGTATTTT
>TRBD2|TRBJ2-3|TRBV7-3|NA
CASRGSGGYTDTQYF
TGTGCCAGCAGGGGTAGCGGGGGGTACACAGATACGCAGTATTTT
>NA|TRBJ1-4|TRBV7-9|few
CASSFSQVLNEKLFF
TGTGCCAGCAGCTTCTCACAGGTCCTTAATGAAAAACTGTTTTTT
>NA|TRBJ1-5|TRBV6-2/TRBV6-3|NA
CASSRPTAEPQHF
TGTGCCAGCAGTCGACCGACAGCCGAGCCCCAGCATTTT
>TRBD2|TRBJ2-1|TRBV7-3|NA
CASSPGGAYNEQFF
TGTGCCAGCAGTCCCGGGGGGGCCTACAATGAGCAGTTCTTC
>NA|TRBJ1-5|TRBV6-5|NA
CASKLGGEYQPQHF
TGTGCCAGCAAGCTAGGGGGGGAATATCAGCCCCAGCATTTT
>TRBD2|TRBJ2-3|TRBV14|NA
CASSPAPSGRAGTQYF
TGTGCCAGCAGCCCTGCCCCTAGCGGGAGAGCGGGTACGCAGTATTTT
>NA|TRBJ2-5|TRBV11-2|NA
CASSLEGGARGETQYF
TGTGCCAGCAGCTTAGAAGGGGGAGCAAGGGGAGAGACCCAGTACTTC
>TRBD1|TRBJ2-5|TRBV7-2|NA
CASRRGDSQETQYF
TGTGCCAGCAGGCGAGGGGACAGTCAAGAGACCCAGTACTTC
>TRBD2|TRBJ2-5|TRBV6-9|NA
CASSYSPGGETQYF
TGTGCCAGCAGTTATTCTCCGGGGGGGGAGACCCAGTACTTC
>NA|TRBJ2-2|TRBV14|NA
CASSRGGGGELFF
TGTGCCAGCAGCCGCGGGGGCGGCGGGGAGCTGTTTTTT
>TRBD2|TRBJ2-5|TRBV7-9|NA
CATSSGGEETQYF
TGTGCCACTAGTAGCGGGGGGGAAGAGACCCAGTACTTC
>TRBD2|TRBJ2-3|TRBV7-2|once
CASSSGLAGTDTQYF
TGTGCCAGCAGCTCGGGACTAGCCGGCACAGATACGCAGTATTTT
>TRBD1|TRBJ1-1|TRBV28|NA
CASSPSRDRGSTEAFF
TGTGCCAGCAGTCCCTCAAGGGACAGGGGGAGCACTGAAGCTTTCTTT
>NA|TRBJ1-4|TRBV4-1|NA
CASSQESAGLNEKLFF
TGCGCCAGCAGCCAAGAGTCGGCAGGACTTAATGAAAAACTGTTTTTT
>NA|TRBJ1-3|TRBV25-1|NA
CASSEFTVPIYF
TGTGCCAGCAGTGAATTCACGGTGCCCATATATTTT
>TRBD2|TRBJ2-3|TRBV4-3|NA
CASSPGGARDTQYF
TGCGCCAGCAGCCCCGGGGGGGCAAGGGATACGCAGTATTTT
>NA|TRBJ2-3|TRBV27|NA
CASSPLLAGLNTDTQYF
TGTGCCAGCAGTCCCCTTTTGGCGGGGCTGAACACAGATACGCAGTATTTT
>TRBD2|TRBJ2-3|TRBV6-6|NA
CASRSGGSTDTQYF
TGTGCTAGTCGTAGCGGGGGGAGCACAGATACGCAGTATTTT
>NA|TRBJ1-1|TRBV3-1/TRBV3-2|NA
CASSQDLQSNTEAFF
TGTGCCAGCAGCCAAGATTTGCAGTCGAACACTGAAGCTTTCTTT
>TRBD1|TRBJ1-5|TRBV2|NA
CASRWDRSFNQPQHF
TGTGCCAGCAGGTGGGACAGGAGTTTCAATCAGCCCCAGCATTTT
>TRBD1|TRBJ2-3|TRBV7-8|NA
CASSSLGGTGGDTQYF
TGTGCCAGCAGCTCACTCGGGGGGACAGGGGGCGATACGCAGTATTTT
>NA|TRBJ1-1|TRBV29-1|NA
CSFEPRLGGAFF
TGCAGCTTTGAACCCCGACTTGGTGGAGCTTTCTTT
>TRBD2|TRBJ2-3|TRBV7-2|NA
CASSLGGLEVDTQYF
TGTGCCAGCAGCTTAGGCGGACTAGAGGTAGATACGCAGTATTTT
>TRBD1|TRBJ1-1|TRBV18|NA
CASSPRTGTDTEAFF
TGTGCCAGCTCACCGCGGACAGGGACGGACACTGAAGCTTTCTTT
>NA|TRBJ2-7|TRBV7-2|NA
CASSLHQVSHEQYF
TGTGCCAGCAGCTTACATCAGGTTTCCCACGAGCAGTACTTC
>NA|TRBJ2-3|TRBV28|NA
CASSLSVVAGYRLGTDTQYF
TGTGCCAGCAGTTTATCTGTGGTGGCAGGGTATCGTCTGGGGACAGATACGCAGTATTTT
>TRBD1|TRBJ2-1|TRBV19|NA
CASTGTGAYNEQFF
TGTGCCAGTACTGGGACAGGGGCCTACAATGAGCAGTTCTTC
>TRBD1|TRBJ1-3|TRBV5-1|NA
CASRLGQGEGNTIYF
TGCGCCAGCAGGCTCGGACAGGGGGAAGGAAACACCATATATTTT
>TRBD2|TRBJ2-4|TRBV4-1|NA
CASSLGGAENIQYF
TGCGCCAGCAGCCTCGGGGGGGCGGAAAACATTCAGTACTTC
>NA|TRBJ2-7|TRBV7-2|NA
CASSLNRGYEQYF
TGTGCCAGCAGCTTAAACCGGGGATACGAGCAGTACTTC
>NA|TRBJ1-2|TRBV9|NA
CASSTPPGYGYTF
TGTGCCAGCAGCACCCCGCCGGGCTATGGCTACACCTTC
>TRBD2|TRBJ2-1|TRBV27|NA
CASSFKSLAGYLWNEQFF
TGTGCCAGCAGTTTCAAGTCACTAGCGGGGTACCTTTGGAATGAGCAGTTCTTC
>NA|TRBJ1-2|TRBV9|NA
CASSVRTGSYGYTF
TGTGCCAGCAGCGTTCGTACAGGATCGTATGGCTACACCTTC
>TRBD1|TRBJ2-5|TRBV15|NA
CATSRDRAGGETQYF
TGTGCCACCAGCAGAGATAGGGCAGGGGGTGAGACCCAGTACTTC
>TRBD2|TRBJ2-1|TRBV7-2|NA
CASTPGLAGGDEQFF
TGTGCCAGCACCCCCGGACTAGCGGGGGGTGATGAGCAGTTCTTC
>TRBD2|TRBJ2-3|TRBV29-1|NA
CSVGLAGGTDTQYF
TGCAGCGTAGGACTAGCGGGGGGCACAGATACGCAGTATTTT
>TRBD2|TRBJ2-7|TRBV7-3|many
CASSPSGGGAYEQYF
TGTGCCAGCAGCCCCTCCGGCGGGGGGGCCTACGAGCAGTACTTC
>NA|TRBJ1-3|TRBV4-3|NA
CASSQDDSSGNTIYF
TGCGCCAGCAGCCAAGATGACAGCTCTGGAAACACCATATATTTT
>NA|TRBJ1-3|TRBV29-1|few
CSVEDPGDTIYF
TGCAGCGTTGAAGATCCAGGGGACACCATATATTTT
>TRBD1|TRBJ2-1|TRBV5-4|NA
CASSLPTGSAYNEQFF
TGTGCCAGCAGCCTTCCGACAGGGTCAGCTTACAATGAGCAGTTCTTC
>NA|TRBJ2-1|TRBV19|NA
CASRVLATNYNEQFF
TGTGCCAGTAGGGTGCTAGCGACTAACTACAATGAGCAGTTCTTC
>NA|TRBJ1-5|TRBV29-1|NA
CSVLSGSNQPQHF
TGCAGCGTCTTGTCGGGGTCCAATCAGCCCCAGCATTTT
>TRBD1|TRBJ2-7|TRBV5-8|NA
CASSPRTGVYEQYF
TGTGCCAGCTCCCCCCGGACAGGTGTCTACGAGCAGTACTTC
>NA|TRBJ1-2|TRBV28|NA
CASSRLPYQGENYGYTF
TGTGCCAGCAGTCGATTACCCTATCAGGGTGAAAACTATGGCTACACCTTC
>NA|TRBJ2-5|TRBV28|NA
CASSSGGPQETQYF
TGTGCCAGCAGCTCGGGGGGCCCACAAGAGACCCAGTACTTC